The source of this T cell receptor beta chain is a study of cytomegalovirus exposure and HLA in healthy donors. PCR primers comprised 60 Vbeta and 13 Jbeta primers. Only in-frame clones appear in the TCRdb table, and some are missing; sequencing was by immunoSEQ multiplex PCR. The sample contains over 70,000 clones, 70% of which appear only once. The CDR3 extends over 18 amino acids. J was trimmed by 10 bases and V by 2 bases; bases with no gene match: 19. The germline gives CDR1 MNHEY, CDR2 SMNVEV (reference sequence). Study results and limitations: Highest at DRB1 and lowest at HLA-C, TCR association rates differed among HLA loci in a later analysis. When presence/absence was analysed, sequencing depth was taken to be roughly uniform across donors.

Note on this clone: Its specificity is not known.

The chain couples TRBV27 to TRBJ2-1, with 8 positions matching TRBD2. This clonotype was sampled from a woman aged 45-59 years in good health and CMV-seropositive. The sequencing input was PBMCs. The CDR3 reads CASSLGVGTRVEVGEQFF. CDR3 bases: TGTGCCAGCAGTTTAGGTGTGGGGACTAGGGTAGAGGTGGGGGAGCAGTTCTTC.